The 2 T cell receptor beta chains below all came from one sample that was sequenced in a study of blood T cell repertoires in COVID-19. Some clones are missing from TCRdb's copy, which holds only in-frame ones; the method was immunoSEQ multiplex PCR. This table holds about 80,000 clones, around 88% found once. The specimen sequenced was peripheral blood. The receptor set was obtained from an elderly woman with acute or convalescent COVID-19.

CDR3 residues: CATSRDPGSGETQYF. Here the CDR3 DNA reads TGTGCCACCAGCAGAGATCCGGGCAGCGGAGAGACCCAGTACTTC. This chain uses TRBV15 with TRBJ2-5; weak D call: TRBD2 (5 bases). The CDR3 has 15 residues. V lost 0 bases and J 4 bases, leaving 12 bases between the germline ends. Germline V gene lookup returns CDR1 LNHNV and CDR2 YYDKDF (reference sequence).

The V gene is TRBV5-1, the J gene TRBJ1-6; D gene uncertain. The ends were cut back, 0 bases at V and 8 bases at J, with 18 bases in the middle. This CDR3 contains 17 residues. Germline CDR1 SGHRS, CDR2 YFSETQ. CDR3 in DNA: TGCGCCAGCAGCTTGGCCCCGCGTCAGGCGTCGCATTCACCCCTCCACTTT. Amino acid sequence: CASSLAPRQASHSPLHF.